This TCR beta chain stems from a study of prognosis after radiotherapy for stage I lung cancer. Researchers used two-round multiplex PCR to amplify TCR beta CDR3 starting from genomic DNA. During first-round PCR, primers specific to each TRBV and TRBJ gene were used. TCRdb independently ran MiXCR on the multiplex PCR reads; one entry per CDR3 protein. The data contain 45,000 to 70,000 distinct CDR3 sequences, 26% of them singletons. Germline V gene lookup returns CDR1 SEHNR and CDR2 FQNEAQ (reference sequence). The CDR3 length is 13 residues. Trimming stripped 7 bases from V and 0 bases from J, with 9 bases between. As regards this clonotype: A much larger clone is a single base away; this may be a read error.

The chain combines TRBV7-9 with TRBJ1-1; D unresolved. The sample consisted of PBMCs, taken before or after stereotactic body radiation therapy (not recorded which). This clonotype originated in a donor older than 45 with non-small cell lung cancer. The DNA for the CDR3 is TGTGCCAGCATCAGGACGGTGAACACTGAAGCTTTCTTT. This translates into CASIRTVNTEAFF. Based on the CDR3 plus reference TRBV7-9 and TRBJ1-1, the full variable domain is DTGVSQNPRHKITKRGQNVTFRCDPISEHNRLYWYRQTLGQGPEFLTYFQNEAQLEKSRLLSDRFSAERPKGSFSTLEIQRTEQGDSAMYLCASIRTVNTEAFFGQGTRLTVV.